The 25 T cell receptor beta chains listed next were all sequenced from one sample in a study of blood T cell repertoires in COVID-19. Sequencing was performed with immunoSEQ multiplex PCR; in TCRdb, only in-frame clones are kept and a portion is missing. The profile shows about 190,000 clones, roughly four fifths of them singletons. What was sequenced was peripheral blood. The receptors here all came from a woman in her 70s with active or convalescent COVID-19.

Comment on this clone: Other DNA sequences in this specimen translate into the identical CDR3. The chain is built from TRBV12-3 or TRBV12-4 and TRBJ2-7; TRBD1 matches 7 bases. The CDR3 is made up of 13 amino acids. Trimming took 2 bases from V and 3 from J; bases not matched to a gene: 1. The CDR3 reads CASSLNRGYEQYF. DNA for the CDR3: TGTGCCAGCAGTTTAAACAGGGGCTACGAGCAGTACTTC.

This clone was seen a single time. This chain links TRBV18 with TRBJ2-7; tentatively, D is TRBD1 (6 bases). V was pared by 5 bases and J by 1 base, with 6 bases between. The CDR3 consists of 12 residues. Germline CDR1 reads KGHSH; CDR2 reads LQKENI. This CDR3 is CASSGQSYEQYF. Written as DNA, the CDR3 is TGTGCCAGCTCAGGACAGTCCTACGAGCAGTACTTC.

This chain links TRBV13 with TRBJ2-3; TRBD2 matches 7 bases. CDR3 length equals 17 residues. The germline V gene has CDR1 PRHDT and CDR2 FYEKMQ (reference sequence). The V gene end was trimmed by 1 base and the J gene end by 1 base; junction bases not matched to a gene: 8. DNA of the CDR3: TGTGCCAGCAGCTTAGAAGTTGCGGGAGAGGGCACAGATACGCAGTATTTT. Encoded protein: CASSLEVAGEGTDTQYF.

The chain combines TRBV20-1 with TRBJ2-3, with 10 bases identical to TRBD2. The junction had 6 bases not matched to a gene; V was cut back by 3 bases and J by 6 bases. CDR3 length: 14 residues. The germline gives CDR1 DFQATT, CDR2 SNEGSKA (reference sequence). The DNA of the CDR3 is TGCAGTGCTAGTCAGCGGGAGGGCCCCGATACGCAGTATTTT. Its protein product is CSASQREGPDTQYF.

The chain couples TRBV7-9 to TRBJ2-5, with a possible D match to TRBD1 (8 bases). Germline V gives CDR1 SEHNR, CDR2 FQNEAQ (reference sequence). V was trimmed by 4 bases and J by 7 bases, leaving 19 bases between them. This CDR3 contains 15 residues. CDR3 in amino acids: CASSSPLQGGRTQYF. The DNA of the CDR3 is TGTGCCAGCAGCTCGCCGCTACAGGGGGGGCGGACCCAGTACTTC.

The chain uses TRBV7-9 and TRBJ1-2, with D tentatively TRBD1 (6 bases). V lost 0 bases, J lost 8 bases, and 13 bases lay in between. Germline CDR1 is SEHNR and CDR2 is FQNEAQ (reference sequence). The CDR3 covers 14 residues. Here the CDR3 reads CASSLALTGRGYTF. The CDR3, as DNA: TGTGCCAGCAGCTTAGCGCTTACAGGGCGAGGCTACACCTTC.

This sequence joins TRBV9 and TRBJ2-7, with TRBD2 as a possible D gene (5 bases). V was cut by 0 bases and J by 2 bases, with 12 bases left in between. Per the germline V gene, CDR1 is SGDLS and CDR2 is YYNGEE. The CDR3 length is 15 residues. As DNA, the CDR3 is TGTGCCAGCAGCGTAGGCCGGGATCCAACCTACGAGCAGTACTTC. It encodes CASSVGRDPTYEQYF.

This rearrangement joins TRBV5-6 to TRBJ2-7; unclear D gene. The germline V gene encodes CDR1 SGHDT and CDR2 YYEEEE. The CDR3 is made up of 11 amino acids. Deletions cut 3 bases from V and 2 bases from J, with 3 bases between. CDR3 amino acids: CASSSAYEQYF. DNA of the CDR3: TGTGCCAGCAGCTCTGCCTACGAGCAGTACTTC.

CDR3 sequence (DNA): TGCGCCAGCAGGGACAGGAGCGCAACTAATGAAAAACTGTTTTTT. Translation gives CASRDRSATNEKLFF. This chain links TRBV5-1 with TRBJ1-4, with 7 bases identical to TRBD1. Germline V gene data show CDR1 as SGHRS and CDR2 as YFSETQ. Trimming at V came to 5 bases and at J to 0 bases, leaving 4 bases not matched to a gene. The CDR3 runs to 15 residues.

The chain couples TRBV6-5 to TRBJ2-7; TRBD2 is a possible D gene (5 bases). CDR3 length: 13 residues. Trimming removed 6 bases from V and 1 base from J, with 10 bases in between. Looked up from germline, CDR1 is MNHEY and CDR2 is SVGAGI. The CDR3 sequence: CASRRGSSYEQYF. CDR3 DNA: TGTGCCAGCAGGAGAGGGAGTTCCTACGAGCAGTACTTC.

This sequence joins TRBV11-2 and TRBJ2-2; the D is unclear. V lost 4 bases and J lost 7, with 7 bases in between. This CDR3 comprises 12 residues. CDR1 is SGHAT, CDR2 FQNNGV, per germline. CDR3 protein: CASSYAGGELFF. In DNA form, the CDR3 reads TGTGCCAGCAGCTATGCAGGCGGGGAGCTGTTTTTT.

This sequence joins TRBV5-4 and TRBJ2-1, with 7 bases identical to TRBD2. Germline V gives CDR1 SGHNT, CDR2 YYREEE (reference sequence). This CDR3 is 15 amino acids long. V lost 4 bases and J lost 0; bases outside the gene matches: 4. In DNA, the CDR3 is TGTGCCAGCAGCCCCGGGGGGAGCTCCTACAATGAGCAGTTCTTC. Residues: CASSPGGSSYNEQFF.

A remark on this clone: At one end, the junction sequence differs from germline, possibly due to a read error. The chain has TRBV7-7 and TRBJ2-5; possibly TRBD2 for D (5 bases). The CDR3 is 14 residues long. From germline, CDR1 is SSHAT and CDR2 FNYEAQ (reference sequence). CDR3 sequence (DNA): TGTGCTAGCAGCTTAGTTGGGGAGAAAGGGACCCAGTACTTC. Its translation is CASSLVGEKGTQYF.

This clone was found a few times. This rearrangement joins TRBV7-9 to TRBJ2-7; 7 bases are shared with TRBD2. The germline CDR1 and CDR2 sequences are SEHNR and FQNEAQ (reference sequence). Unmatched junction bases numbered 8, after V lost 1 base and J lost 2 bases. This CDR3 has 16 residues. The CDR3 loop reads CASSLVRASGTYEQYF. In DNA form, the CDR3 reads TGTGCCAGCAGCTTAGTCCGGGCTAGCGGAACCTACGAGCAGTACTTC.

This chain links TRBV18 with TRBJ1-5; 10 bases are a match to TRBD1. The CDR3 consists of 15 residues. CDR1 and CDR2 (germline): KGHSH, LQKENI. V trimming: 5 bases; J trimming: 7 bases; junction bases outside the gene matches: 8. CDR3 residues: CASSSGTGVEQPQHF. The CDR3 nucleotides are TGTGCCAGCTCATCCGGGACAGGGGTGGAACAGCCCCAGCATTTT.

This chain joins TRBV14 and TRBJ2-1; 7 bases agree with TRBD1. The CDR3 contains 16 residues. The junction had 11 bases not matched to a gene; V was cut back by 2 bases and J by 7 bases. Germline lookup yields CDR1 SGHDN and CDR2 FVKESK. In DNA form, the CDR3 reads TGTGCCAGCAGCCAAAAGCGGAGAACAGGGGTGAATGAGCAGTTCTTC. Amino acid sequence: CASSQKRRTGVNEQFF.

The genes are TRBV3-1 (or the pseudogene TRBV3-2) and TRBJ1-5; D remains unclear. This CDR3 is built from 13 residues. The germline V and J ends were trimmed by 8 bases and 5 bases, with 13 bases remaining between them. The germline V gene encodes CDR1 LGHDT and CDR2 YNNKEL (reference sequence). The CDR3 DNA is TGTGCCAGCGGTTGGACGGGATATCAGCCCCAGCATTTT. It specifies CASGWTGYQPQHF.

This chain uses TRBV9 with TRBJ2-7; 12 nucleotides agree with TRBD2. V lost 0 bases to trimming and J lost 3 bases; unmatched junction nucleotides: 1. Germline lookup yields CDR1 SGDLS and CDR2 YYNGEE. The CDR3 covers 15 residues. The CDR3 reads CASSVGLAGDYEQYF. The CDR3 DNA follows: TGTGCCAGCAGCGTAGGACTAGCGGGAGACTACGAGCAGTACTTC.

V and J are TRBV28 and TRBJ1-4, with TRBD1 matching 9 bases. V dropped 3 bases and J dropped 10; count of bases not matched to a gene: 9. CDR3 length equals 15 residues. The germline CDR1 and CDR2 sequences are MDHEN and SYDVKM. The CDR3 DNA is TGTGCCAGCAGTTTGGCAGGGACAGGGTCTGGAAAACTGTTTTTT. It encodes CASSLAGTGSGKLFF.

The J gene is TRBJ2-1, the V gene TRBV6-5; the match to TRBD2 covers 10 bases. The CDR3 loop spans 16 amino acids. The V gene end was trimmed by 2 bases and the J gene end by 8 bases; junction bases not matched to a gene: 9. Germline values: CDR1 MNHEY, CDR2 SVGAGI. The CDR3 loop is CASSYVRASGSDEQFF. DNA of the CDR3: TGTGCCAGCAGTTACGTCCGGGCTAGCGGGAGTGATGAGCAGTTCTTC.

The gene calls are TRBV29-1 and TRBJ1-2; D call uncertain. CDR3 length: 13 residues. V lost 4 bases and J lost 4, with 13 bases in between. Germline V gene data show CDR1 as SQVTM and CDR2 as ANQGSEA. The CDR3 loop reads CSVGEVSGYGYTF. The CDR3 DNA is TGCAGCGTTGGTGAGGTGTCTGGCTATGGCTACACCTTC.

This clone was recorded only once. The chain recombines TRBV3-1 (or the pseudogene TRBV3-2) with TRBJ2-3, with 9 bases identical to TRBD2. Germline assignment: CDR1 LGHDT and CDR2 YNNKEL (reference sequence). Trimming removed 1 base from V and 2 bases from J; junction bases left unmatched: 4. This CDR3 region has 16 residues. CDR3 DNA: TGTGCCAGCAGCCAAGGGACTAGCGCAAACACAGATACGCAGTATTTT. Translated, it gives CASSQGTSANTDTQYF.

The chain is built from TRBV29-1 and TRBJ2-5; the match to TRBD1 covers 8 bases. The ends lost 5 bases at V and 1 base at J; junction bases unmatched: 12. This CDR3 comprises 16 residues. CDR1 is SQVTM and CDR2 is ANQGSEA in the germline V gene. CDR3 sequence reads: CSVLQGRGPLQETQYF. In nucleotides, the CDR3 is TGCAGCGTTCTCCAGGGCAGGGGGCCCCTCCAAGAGACCCAGTACTTC.

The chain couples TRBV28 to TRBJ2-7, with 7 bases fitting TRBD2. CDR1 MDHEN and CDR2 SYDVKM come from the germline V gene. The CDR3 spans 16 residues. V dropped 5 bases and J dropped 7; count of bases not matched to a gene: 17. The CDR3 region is CASSQAVSGKTREQYF. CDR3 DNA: TGTGCCAGCAGTCAAGCGGTGAGCGGGAAGACGCGGGAGCAGTACTTC.

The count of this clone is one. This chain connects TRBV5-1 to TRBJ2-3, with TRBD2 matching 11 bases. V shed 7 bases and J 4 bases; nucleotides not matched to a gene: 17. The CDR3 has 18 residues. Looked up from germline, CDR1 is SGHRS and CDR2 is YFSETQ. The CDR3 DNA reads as TGCGCCAGCCGCCCACTTAGCGGGAGGGCCTCCGGGGCAGATACGCAGTATTTT. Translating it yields CASRPLSGRASGADTQYF.